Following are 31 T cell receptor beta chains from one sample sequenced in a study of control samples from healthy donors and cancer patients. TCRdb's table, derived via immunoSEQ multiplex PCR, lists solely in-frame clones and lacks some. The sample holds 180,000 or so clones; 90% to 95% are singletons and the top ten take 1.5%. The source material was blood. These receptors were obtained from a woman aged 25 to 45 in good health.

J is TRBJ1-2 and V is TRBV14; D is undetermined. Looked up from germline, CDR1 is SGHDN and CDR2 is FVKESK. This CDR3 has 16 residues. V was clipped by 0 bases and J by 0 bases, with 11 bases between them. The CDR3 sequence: CASSQDVAQTNYGYTF. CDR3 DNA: TGTGCCAGCAGCCAAGATGTGGCCCAAACTAACTATGGCTACACCTTC.

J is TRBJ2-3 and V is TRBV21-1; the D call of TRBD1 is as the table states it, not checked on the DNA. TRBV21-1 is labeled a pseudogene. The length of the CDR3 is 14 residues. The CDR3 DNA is TGTGCCAGCAGCACCGGGACAGGGGCAGATACGCAGTATTTT. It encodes CASSTGTGADTQYF.

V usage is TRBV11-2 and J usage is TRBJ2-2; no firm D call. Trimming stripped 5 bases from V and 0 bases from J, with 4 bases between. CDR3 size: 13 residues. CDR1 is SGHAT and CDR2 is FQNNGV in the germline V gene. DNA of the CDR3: TGTGCCAGCAGCGGGACGAACACCGGGGAGCTGTTTTTT. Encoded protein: CASSGTNTGELFF.

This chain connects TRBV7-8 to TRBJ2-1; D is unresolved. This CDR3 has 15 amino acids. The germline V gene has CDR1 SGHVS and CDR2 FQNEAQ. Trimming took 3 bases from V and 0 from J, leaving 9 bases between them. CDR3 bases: TGTGCCAGCAGCTTTTCTCTAAGCTCCTACAATGAGCAGTTCTTC. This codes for CASSFSLSSYNEQFF.

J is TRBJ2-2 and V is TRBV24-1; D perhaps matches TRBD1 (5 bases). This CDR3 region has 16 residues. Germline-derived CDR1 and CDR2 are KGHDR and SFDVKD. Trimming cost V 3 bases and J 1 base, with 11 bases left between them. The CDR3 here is CATSDNRQLNTGELFF. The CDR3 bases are TGTGCCACCAGTGATAACCGACAGCTGAACACCGGGGAGCTGTTTTTT.

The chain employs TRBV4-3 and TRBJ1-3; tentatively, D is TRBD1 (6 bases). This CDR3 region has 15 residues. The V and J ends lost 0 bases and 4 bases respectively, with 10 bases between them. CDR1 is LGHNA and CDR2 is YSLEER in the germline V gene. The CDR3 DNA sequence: TGCGCCAGCAGCCAAGATTGGACAGTAGGAAACACCATATATTTT. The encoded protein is CASSQDWTVGNTIYF.

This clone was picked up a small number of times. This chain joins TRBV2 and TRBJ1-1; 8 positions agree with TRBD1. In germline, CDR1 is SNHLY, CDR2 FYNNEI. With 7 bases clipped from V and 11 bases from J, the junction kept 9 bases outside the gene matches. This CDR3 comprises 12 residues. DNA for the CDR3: TGTGCCAGCAAGGGGGACAGGACCACCGCTTTCTTT. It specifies CASKGDRTTAFF.

Here the CDR3 DNA reads TGTGCCAGCAGCCCTTTGACAGGGGGGAATTCACCCCTCCACTTT. Translation: CASSPLTGGNSPLHF. This rearrangement joins TRBV7-2 to TRBJ1-6, with TRBD1 matching 9 bases. The CDR3 spans 15 residues. Germline-derived CDR1 and CDR2 are SGHTA and FQGNSA. With V trimmed by 5 bases and J by 7 bases, 6 bases remained unmatched. The variable domain in full, with the rest retrieved from reference TRBV7-2 and TRBJ1-6, is GAGVSQSPSNKVTEKGKDVELRCDPISGHTALYWYRQSLGQGLEFLIYFQGNSAPDKSGLPSDRFSAERTGGSVSTLTIQRTQQEDSAVYLCASSPLTGGNSPLHFGNGTRLTVT.

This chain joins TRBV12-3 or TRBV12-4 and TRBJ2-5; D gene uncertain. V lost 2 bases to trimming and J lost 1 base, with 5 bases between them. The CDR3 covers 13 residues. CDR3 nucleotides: TGTGCCAGCAGTTTACAGGTCCAAGAGACCCAGTACTTC. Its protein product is CASSLQVQETQYF.

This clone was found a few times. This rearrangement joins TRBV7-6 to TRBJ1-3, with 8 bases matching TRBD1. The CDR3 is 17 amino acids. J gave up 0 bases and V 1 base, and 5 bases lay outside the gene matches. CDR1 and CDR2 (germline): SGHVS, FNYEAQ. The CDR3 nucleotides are TGTGCCAGCAGCTTAGTACAGGGGGTGAGCTCTGGAAACACCATATATTTT. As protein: CASSLVQGVSSGNTIYF.

The CDR3 nucleotides read TGTGCCAGCAGCCCTCTAGCGGGGGGGCTCACCGGGGAGCTGTTTTTT. Its protein product is CASSPLAGGLTGELFF. The chain couples TRBV7-2 to TRBJ2-2; 12 positions agree with TRBD2. The germline V gene encodes CDR1 SGHTA and CDR2 FQGNSA. The V gene end was trimmed by 5 bases and the J gene end by 4 bases; junction bases not matched to a gene: 5. The CDR3 contains 16 residues.

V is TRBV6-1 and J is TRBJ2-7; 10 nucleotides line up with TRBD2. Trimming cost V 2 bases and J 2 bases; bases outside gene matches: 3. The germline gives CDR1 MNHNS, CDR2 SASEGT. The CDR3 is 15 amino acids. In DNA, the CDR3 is TGTGCCAGCAGTGAAAGAGCGGGAGGGCCCTACGAGCAGTACTTC. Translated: CASSERAGGPYEQYF.

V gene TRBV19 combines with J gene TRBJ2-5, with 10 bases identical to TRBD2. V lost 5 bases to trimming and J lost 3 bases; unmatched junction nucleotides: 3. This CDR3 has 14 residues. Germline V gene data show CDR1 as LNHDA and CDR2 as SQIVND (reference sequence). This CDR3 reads CASSGSGGKETQYF. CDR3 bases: TGTGCCAGTAGTGGTAGCGGGGGGAAAGAGACCCAGTACTTC.

CDR3 amino acids: CASSQRQDTEAFF. The CDR3 DNA is TGTGCCAGCAGCCAAAGACAGGACACTGAAGCTTTCTTT. The chain has TRBV11-3 and TRBJ1-1; tentative D call: TRBD1 (6 bases). The CDR3 extends over 13 amino acids. V lost 5 bases and J lost 3, with 10 bases in between. CDR1 SGHNT and CDR2 YENEEA come from the germline V gene.

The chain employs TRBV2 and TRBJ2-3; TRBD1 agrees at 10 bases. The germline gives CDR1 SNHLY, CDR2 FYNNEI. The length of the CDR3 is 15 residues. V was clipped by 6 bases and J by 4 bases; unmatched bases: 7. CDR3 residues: CASRDRDRGPDTQYF. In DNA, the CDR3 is TGTGCCAGCAGGGACCGGGACAGGGGCCCAGATACGCAGTATTTT.

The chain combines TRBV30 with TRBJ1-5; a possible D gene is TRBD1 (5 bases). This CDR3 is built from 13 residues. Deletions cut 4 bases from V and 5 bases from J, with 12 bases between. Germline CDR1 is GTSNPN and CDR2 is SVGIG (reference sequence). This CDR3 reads CAWNGAHHQPQHF. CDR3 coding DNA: TGTGCCTGGAACGGGGCACACCATCAGCCCCAGCATTTT. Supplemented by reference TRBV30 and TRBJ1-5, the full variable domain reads SQTIHQWPATLVQPVGSPLSLECTVEGTSNPNLYWYRQAAGRGLQLLFYSVGIGQISSEVPQNLSASRPQDRQFILSSKKLLLSDSGFYLCAWNGAHHQPQHFGDGTRLSIL.

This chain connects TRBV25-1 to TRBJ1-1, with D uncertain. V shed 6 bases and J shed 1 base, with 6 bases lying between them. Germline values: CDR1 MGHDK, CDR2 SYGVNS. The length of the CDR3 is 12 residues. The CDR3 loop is CASRKGNTEAFF. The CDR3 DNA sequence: TGTGCCAGCAGGAAAGGGAACACTGAAGCTTTCTTT.

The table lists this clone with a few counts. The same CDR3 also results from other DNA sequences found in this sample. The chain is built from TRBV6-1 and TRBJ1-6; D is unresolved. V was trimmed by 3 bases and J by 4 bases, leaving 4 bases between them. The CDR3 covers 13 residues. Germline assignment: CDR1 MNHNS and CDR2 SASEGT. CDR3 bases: TGTGCCAGCAGTGAGGATTATAATTCACCCCTCCACTTT. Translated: CASSEDYNSPLHF.

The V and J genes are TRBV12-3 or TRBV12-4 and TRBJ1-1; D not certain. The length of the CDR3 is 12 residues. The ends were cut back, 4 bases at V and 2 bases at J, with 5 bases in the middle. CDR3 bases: TGTGCCAGCAGTTACGGAAACACTGAAGCTTTCTTT. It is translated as CASSYGNTEAFF.

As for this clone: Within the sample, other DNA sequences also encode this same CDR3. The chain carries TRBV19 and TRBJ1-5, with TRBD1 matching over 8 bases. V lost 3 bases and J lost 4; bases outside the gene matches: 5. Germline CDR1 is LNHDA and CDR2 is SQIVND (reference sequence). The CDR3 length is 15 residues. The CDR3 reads CASSIGQGGNQPQHF. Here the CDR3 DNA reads TGTGCCAGTAGTATCGGACAGGGCGGTAATCAGCCCCAGCATTTT.

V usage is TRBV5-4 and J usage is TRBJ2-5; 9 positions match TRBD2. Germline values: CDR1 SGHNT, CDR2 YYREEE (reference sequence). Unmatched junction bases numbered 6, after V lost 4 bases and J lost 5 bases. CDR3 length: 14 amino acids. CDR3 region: CASSTLAGRETQYF. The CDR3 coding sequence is TGTGCCAGCAGCACCCTAGCGGGACGTGAGACCCAGTACTTC.

In DNA, the CDR3 is TGTGCCAGCAGCCCTGACAGGGCCCGGGGCTACACCTTC. Translating gives CASSPDRARGYTF. The chain has TRBV14 and TRBJ1-2; 7 bases match TRBD1. After removal of 4 bases from V and 8 bases from J, the junction contained 7 bases not matched to a gene. The germline gives CDR1 SGHDN, CDR2 FVKESK. The CDR3 loop spans 13 amino acids.

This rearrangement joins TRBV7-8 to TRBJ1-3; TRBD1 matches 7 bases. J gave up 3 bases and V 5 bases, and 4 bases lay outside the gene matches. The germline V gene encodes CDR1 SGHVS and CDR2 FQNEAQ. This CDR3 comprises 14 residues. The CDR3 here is CASSPRQGGNTIYF. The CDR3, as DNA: TGTGCCAGCAGCCCCCGACAGGGTGGAAACACCATATATTTT.

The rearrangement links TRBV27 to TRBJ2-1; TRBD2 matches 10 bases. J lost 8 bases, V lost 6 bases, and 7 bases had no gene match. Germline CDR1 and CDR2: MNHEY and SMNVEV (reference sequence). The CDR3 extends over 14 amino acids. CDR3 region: CASRPGLARDEQFF. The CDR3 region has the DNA TGTGCCAGCAGACCGGGACTAGCGAGGGATGAGCAGTTCTTC.

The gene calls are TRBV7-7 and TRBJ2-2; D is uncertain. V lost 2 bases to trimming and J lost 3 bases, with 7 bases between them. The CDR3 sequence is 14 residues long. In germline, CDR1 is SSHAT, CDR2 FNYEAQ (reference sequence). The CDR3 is CASSLFQYTGELFF. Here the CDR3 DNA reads TGTGCCAGCAGCTTATTCCAGTACACCGGGGAGCTGTTTTTT.

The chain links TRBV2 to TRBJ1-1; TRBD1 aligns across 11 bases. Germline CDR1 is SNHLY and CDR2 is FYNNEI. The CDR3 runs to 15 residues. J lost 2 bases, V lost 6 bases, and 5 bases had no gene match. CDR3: CASRRTGGINTEAFF. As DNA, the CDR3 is TGTGCCAGCAGGAGGACAGGGGGCATCAACACTGAAGCTTTCTTT.

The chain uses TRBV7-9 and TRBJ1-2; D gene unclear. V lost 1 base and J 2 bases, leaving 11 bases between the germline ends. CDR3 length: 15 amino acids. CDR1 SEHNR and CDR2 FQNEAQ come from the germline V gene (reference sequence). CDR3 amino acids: CASSLGPTPNYGYTF. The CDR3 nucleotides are TGTGCCAGCAGCTTAGGACCCACGCCGAACTATGGCTACACCTTC.

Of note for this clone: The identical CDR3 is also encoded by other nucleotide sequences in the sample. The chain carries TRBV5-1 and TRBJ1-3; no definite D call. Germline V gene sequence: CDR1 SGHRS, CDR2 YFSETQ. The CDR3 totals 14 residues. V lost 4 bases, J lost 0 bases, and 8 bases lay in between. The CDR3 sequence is CASSRTDSGNTIYF. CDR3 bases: TGCGCCAGCAGCCGGACGGACTCTGGAAACACCATATATTTT.

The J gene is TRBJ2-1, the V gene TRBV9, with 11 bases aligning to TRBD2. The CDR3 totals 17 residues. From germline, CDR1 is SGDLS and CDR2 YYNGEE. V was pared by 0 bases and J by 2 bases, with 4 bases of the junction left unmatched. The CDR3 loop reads CASSVVGLAETYNEQFF. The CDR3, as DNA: TGTGCCAGCAGCGTAGTGGGACTAGCGGAAACCTACAATGAGCAGTTCTTC.

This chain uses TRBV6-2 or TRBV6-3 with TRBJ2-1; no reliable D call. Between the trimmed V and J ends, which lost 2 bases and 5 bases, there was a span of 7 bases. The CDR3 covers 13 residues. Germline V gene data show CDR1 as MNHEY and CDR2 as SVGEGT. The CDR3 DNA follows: TGTGCCAGCAGTTACCTCAGAGACAATGAGCAGTTCTTC. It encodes CASSYLRDNEQFF.

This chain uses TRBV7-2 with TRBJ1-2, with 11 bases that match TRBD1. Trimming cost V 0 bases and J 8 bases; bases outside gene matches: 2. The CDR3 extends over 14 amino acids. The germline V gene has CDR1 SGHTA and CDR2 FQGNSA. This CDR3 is CASSLADRGPGYTF. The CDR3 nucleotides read TGTGCCAGCAGCTTAGCGGACAGGGGGCCCGGCTACACCTTC.